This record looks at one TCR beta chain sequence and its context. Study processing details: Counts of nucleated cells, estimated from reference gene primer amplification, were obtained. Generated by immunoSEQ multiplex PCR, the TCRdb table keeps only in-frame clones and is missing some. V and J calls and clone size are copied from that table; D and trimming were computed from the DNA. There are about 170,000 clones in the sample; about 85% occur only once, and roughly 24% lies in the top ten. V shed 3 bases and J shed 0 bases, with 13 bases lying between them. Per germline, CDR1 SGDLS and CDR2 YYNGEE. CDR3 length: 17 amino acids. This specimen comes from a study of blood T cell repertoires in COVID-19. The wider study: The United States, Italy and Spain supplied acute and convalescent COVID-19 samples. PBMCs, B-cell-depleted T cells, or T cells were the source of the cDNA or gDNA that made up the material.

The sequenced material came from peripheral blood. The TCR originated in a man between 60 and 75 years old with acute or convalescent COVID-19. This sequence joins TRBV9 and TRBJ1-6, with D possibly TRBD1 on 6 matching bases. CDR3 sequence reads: CASSAGRGGSYNSPLHF. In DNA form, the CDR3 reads TGTGCCAGCAGCGCAGGAAGGGGGGGCTCCTATAATTCACCCCTCCACTTT.